Detailed here is one T cell receptor beta chain. The antigen remains unidentified. This record comes from a study of shared clonotypes between healthy human individuals. CD45RO-negative cells were positively selected for CCR7, leaving out terminally differentiated effector memory CD45RA+ cells. An even split of each subset's genomic DNA across several immunoSEQ plates was performed. Per the original data handling: With immunoSEQ giving junction-only sequences and no quality scores, filtering differed. Using immunoSEQ multiplex PCR, the repertoire was profiled, and TCRdb retains in-frame clones only, with some absent. From that table come the V and J calls and clone size; the DNA was used to work out D and trimming. Seen here are millions of clones, about 93% observed once, and the top ten hold approximately 1.7%. The V end was cut by 2 bases, the J end by 0 bases, with 5 bases between. Germline CDR1 is MNHNS and CDR2 is SASEGT. CDR3 length: 15 residues.

Whole-study results and caveats: Generation probabilities were higher for clonotypes shared across all four sorted-subset donors than for unshared ones. Compared with memory subsets, naive subsets generally had larger estimated richness.

The TCR was taken from a man aged 18 to 29 in good health. Some clones in this sample may be carry-over from other donors' samples. The specimen sequenced was naive CD8+ T cells from PBMCs. The genes are TRBV6-1 and TRBJ2-6; D not certain. DNA of the CDR3: TGTGCCAGCAGTGAACCAGACTCTGGGGCCAACGTCCTGACTTTC. Its translation: CASSEPDSGANVLTF.